This passage covers 23 T cell receptor beta chains from one sample sequenced in a study of shared clonotypes between healthy human individuals. Repertoires were generated with immunoSEQ multiplex PCR, while TCRdb's copy carries only in-frame clones and drops some. This repertoire shows 2 million or so clones, roughly 96% found once; its top ten account for 0.1% to 0.15%. The source material was naive CD4+ T cells sorted from blood. The subset here: CD45RA+ positively selected. These receptors came from a man aged 18 to 29 in good health.

V usage is TRBV7-6 and J usage is TRBJ2-1; D assignment may be TRBD1 or TRBD2 (5 bases each). Germline loops: CDR1 SGHVS, CDR2 FNYEAQ. The ends were cut back, 5 bases at V and 5 bases at J, with 13 bases in the middle. CDR3 length equals 14 residues. CDR3 sequence: CASSPQGTNNEQFF. As DNA, the CDR3 is TGTGCCAGCAGCCCTCAAGGGACGAACAATGAGCAGTTCTTC.

CDR3 residues: CASSPKQGGVNTEAFF. CDR3 nucleotide sequence: TGTGCCAGCTCACCCAAACAGGGAGGGGTGAACACTGAAGCTTTCTTT. The J gene is TRBJ1-1, the V gene TRBV18, with D maybe TRBD1 (6 bases). Trimming cost V 3 bases and J 0 bases, with 14 bases left between them. The germline CDR1 and CDR2 sequences are KGHSH and LQKENI. This CDR3 region has 16 residues.

This sequence joins TRBV28 and TRBJ1-1; 7 nucleotides match TRBD1. The CDR3 spans 14 residues. From germline, CDR1 is MDHEN and CDR2 SYDVKM. Trimming cost V 6 bases and J 5 bases; bases outside gene matches: 9. This CDR3 is CASSPGQVGTEAFF. DNA for the CDR3: TGTGCCAGCAGCCCCGGACAGGTGGGGACTGAAGCTTTCTTT.

The rearrangement joins TRBV5-1 to TRBJ2-1; 7 nucleotides line up with TRBD1. V dropped 0 bases and J dropped 8; count of bases not matched to a gene: 20. Germline lookup yields CDR1 SGHRS and CDR2 YFSETQ. The CDR3 length is 19 residues. CDR3 amino acids: CASSLDFGVGTGDGDEQFF. Here the CDR3 DNA reads TGCGCCAGCAGCTTGGATTTTGGAGTCGGAACAGGGGATGGGGATGAGCAGTTCTTC.

The genes are TRBV21-1 and TRBJ2-7. TRBV21-1 is labeled a pseudogene. The CDR3 covers 11 residues. CDR3 region: CASSKELGQYF. In nucleotides, the CDR3 is TGTGCCAGCAGCAAAGAGTTGGGACAGTACTTC.

This clone has just a few counts. The chain combines TRBV28 with TRBJ2-6; D is perhaps TRBD1 (6 bases). The germline CDR1 and CDR2 sequences are MDHEN and SYDVKM. The CDR3 is 23 residues long. With 3 bases removed from V and 3 bases from J, the gap between germline ends came to 33 bases. CDR3 loop: CASSFVWSRDPDSRRGGANVLTF. The CDR3 DNA follows: TGTGCCAGCAGTTTTGTCTGGTCCAGGGACCCGGACAGTCGTAGAGGTGGGGCCAACGTCCTGACTTTC. Together with reference TRBV28 and TRBJ2-6, the CDR3 gives the full variable domain: DVKVTQSSRYLVKRTGEKVFLECVQDMDHENMFWYRQDPGLGLRLIYFSYDVKMKEKGDIPEGYSVSREKKERFSLILESASTNQTSMYLCASSFVWSRDPDSRRGGANVLTFGAGSRLTVL.

V gene TRBV6-1 combines with J gene TRBJ2-5; D is undetermined. Germline V lookup: CDR1 MNHNS, CDR2 SASEGT. This CDR3 is 12 amino acids long. Trimming took off 7 bases at V and 5 bases at J, with 11 bases between the two ends. The CDR3 here is CASTVAGETQYF. The CDR3 nucleotides read TGTGCCAGCACCGTAGCCGGCGAGACCCAGTACTTC.

The V gene is TRBV5-6, the J gene TRBJ1-3; D possibly corresponds to TRBD1 (5 bases). The CDR3 is 17 residues long. V lost 1 base and J lost 0, with 14 bases in between. CDR1 is SGHDT, CDR2 YYEEEE, per germline. The CDR3 here is CASSLRGLISSGNTIYF. In DNA, the CDR3 is TGTGCCAGCAGCTTGAGGGGCCTAATCAGCTCTGGAAACACCATATATTTT.

The rearrangement uses TRBV6-5 and TRBJ1-2; D is uncertain. This CDR3 region has 12 residues. The germline V and J ends were trimmed by 6 bases and 3 bases, with 8 bases remaining between them. CDR1 is MNHEY and CDR2 is SVGAGI in the germline V gene. The CDR3, as DNA: TGTGCCAGCAGGGCCATCGACTATGGCTACACCTTC. Translated: CASRAIDYGYTF.

This clone occurred once. The V gene is TRBV4-3, the J gene TRBJ1-2; tentative D call: TRBD1 (5 bases). CDR1 and CDR2 from the germline V gene are LGHNA and YSLEER. CDR3 length equals 16 residues. V gave up 1 base and J gave up 4 bases, with 16 bases separating them. The CDR3 region is CASSQGRGVGVYGYTF. The CDR3 DNA reads as TGCGCCAGCAGCCAAGGACGGGGGGTGGGAGTCTATGGCTACACCTTC.

The V call is TRBV10-3, the J call TRBJ2-7; TRBD1 is a possible D gene (5 bases). V gave up 3 bases and J gave up 2 bases, with 11 bases separating them. CDR3 length: 14 amino acids. The V gene's germline CDR1 is ENHRY and CDR2 SYGVKD. In nucleotides, the CDR3 is TGTGCCATCAGTGACGGACCAGGGCCCTACGAGCAGTACTTC. Translated, it gives CAISDGPGPYEQYF.

This chain uses TRBV9 with TRBJ2-5; weak D call: TRBD2 (5 bases). Looked up from germline, CDR1 is SGDLS and CDR2 is YYNGEE. V was shortened by 3 bases and J by 5 bases, with 17 bases between the two germline ends. This CDR3 is 15 amino acids long. DNA of the CDR3: TGTGCCAGCAGCGGCCGGGATCTCTGGACCGAGACCCAGTACTTC. Protein sequence: CASSGRDLWTETQYF.

The chain employs TRBV30 and TRBJ1-5; the D gene is possibly TRBD1 (5 bases). The CDR3 has 13 residues. V was cut by 4 bases and J by 3 bases, with 10 bases left in between. Germline V CDR1 and CDR2: GTSNPN, SVGIG (reference sequence). CDR3 sequence reads: CAWMGQINQPQHF. The CDR3 DNA reads as TGTGCCTGGATGGGGCAGATCAATCAGCCCCAGCATTTT.

The V call is TRBV4-3, the J call TRBJ2-1; 8 nucleotides match TRBD2. With V trimmed by 0 bases and J by 7 bases, 8 bases remained unmatched. The germline V gene has CDR1 LGHNA and CDR2 YSLEER. The CDR3 totals 16 residues. CDR3 loop: CASSQDMAGGGNEQFF. CDR3 sequence (DNA): TGCGCCAGCAGCCAAGATATGGCGGGAGGAGGAAATGAGCAGTTCTTC.

For this clone: A junction boundary mismatches the germline segment, possibly from a read error. The CDR3 coding sequence is TGTGCCAGCACCCTAGAAGGGACAACTTACGTGCAGTACTTC. This translates into CASTLEGTTYVQYF. This chain uses TRBV6-1 with TRBJ2-7; tentative D call: TRBD1 (6 bases). The germline gives CDR1 MNHNS, CDR2 SASEGT. The CDR3 loop spans 14 amino acids.

Comments on this clone: This CDR3 is also generated by other DNA sequences in the sample. The genes are TRBV2 and TRBJ2-7; possibly TRBD1 for D (6 bases). This CDR3 is built from 13 residues. Germline CDR1 reads SNHLY; CDR2 reads FYNNEI. Trimming took 7 bases from V and 2 from J, leaving 12 bases between them. The CDR3 is CASKLAGAYEQYF. CDR3 nucleotides: TGTGCCAGCAAGCTCGCAGGGGCCTACGAGCAGTACTTC. Supplemented by reference TRBV2 and TRBJ2-7, the full variable domain reads EPEVTQTPSHQVTQMGQEVILRCVPISNHLYFYWYRQILGQKVEFLVSFYNNEISEKSEIFDDQFSVERPDGSNFTLKIRSTKLEDSAMYFCASKLAGAYEQYFGPGTRLTVT.

J is TRBJ1-4 and V is TRBV7-2, with a weak D call TRBD1 (5 bases). This CDR3 region has 15 residues. Between the trimmed V and J ends, which lost 6 bases and 3 bases, there was a span of 14 bases. Germline V gene lookup returns CDR1 SGHTA and CDR2 FQGNSA. Written as DNA, the CDR3 is TGTGCCAGCAGTCCTGGCTGGGGACCTAATGAAAAACTGTTTTTT. Translating gives CASSPGWGPNEKLFF.

The chain employs TRBV11-2 and TRBJ2-7; perhaps TRBD2 as D (5 bases). The CDR3 length is 13 residues. CDR1 and CDR2 (germline): SGHAT, FQNNGV. V lost 8 bases to trimming and J lost 3 bases, with 14 bases between them. CDR3 in DNA: TGTGCCAGCGCGGGTGATGTCGACTACGAGCAGTACTTC. Residues: CASAGDVDYEQYF.

The rearrangement links TRBV28 to TRBJ2-7; 8 bases match TRBD1. The CDR3 sequence is 15 residues long. V shed 3 bases, J shed 4 bases, and the junction held 8 bases outside the gene matches. Germline V CDR1 and CDR2: MDHEN, SYDVKM. The CDR3 loop reads CASSLYGQGRYEQYF. For the CDR3, the DNA is TGTGCCAGCAGTTTGTACGGACAGGGACGATACGAGCAGTACTTC.

As regards this clone: This same CDR3 is encoded by further DNA sequences in the sample. The V call is TRBV9, the J call TRBJ2-1; 11 bases line up with TRBD2. CDR3 length: 13 residues. The trim removed 8 bases at V and 7 bases at J, leaving 5 bases unmatched. Per the germline V gene, CDR1 is SGDLS and CDR2 is YYNGEE. CDR3 in amino acids: CASGLAGGNEQFF. CDR3 DNA sequence: TGTGCCAGTGGACTAGCGGGCGGAAATGAGCAGTTCTTC.

In the case of this clone: This sample also contains other DNA sequences that code for the same CDR3. The J gene is TRBJ1-2, the V gene TRBV5-1; possible D gene TRBD1, 6 bases. CDR1 and CDR2 from the germline V gene are SGHRS and YFSETQ. Trimming stripped 1 base from V and 5 bases from J, with 9 bases between. This CDR3 spans 13 amino acids. CDR3 amino acids: CASSLTGTYGYTF. For the CDR3, the DNA is TGCGCCAGCAGCTTGACAGGGACTTATGGCTACACCTTC.

The CDR3 region is CASKTIANTGELFF. The CDR3 DNA follows: TGTGCCAGCAAAACCATCGCGAACACCGGGGAGCTGTTTTTT. The V gene is TRBV6-1, the J gene TRBJ2-2, with unresolved D. The germline V and J ends were trimmed by 7 bases and 0 bases, with 9 bases remaining between them. The germline gives CDR1 MNHNS, CDR2 SASEGT. The CDR3 has 14 amino acids.

The chain employs TRBV10-3 and TRBJ1-6; tentatively, D is TRBD1 (5 bases). Germline V gives CDR1 ENHRY, CDR2 SYGVKD. The CDR3 runs 15 residues. The germline V and J ends were trimmed by 8 bases and 5 bases, with 16 bases remaining between them. CDR3 region: CAIGGGQPHNSPLHF. The DNA of the CDR3 is TGTGCCATCGGAGGCGGACAACCACATAATTCACCCCTCCACTTT.